A selection of T cell receptor beta chains follows, all from one sample in a study of blood T cell repertoires in COVID-19. The data were produced by immunoSEQ multiplex PCR, yet TCRdb's version contains in-frame clones alone and is incomplete. The data show 200,000 to 250,000 clones, 82% seen once. Input material: PBMCs or T cells enriched from blood (not recorded which). Receptors were obtained from a woman aged 55 to 70 who had recovered from COVID-19. The CDR3 runs from the conserved cysteine through the conserved F or W. The D gene is left open where the match is weak. Expanded clones are given a class, and other clones once, few, many or no size at all.

V	D	J	size	DNA	CDR3
TRBV7-8	NA	TRBJ2-6	few	TGTGCCAGCAGCCCCACCGAGGTCGGGGCCAACGTCCTGACTTTC	CASSPTEVGANVLTF
TRBV5-1	NA	TRBJ1-3	NA	TGCGCCAGCAGCCTGACAGGCGACTCTGGAAACACCATATATTTT	CASSLTGDSGNTIYF
TRBV6-6	TRBD2	TRBJ2-7	NA	TGTGCCAGTCAGCGGGGCAGCTCCTACGAGCAGTACTTC	CASQRGSSYEQYF
TRBV2	NA	TRBJ2-7	NA	TGTGCCAGCAGTGCGAACAGCTTTCACGAGCAGTACTTC	CASSANSFHEQYF
TRBV19	NA	TRBJ1-1	NA	TGTGCCAGTAGTATCAGGGTTTGGGGGGCTGAAGCTTTCTTT	CASSIRVWGAEAFF
TRBV9	NA	TRBJ1-2	NA	TGTGCCAGCAGCCCCGACGACAGTCTCCGCTATGGCTACACCTTC	CASSPDDSLRYGYTF
TRBV7-9	TRBD1	TRBJ1-2	few	TGTGCCAGCAGCCCCGGGACAGGGGCCTTTGGCTACACCTTC	CASSPGTGAFGYTF
TRBV27	TRBD2	TRBJ2-7	NA	TGTGCCAGCAGTCGGAGGACTAGCGGGAGCCACGAGCAGTACTTC	CASSRRTSGSHEQYF
TRBV11-2	NA	TRBJ1-1	NA	TGTGCCAGCAGCTTAGATCGTCGAGCCCAAGCTTTCTTT	CASSLDRRAQAFF
TRBV7-8	TRBD2	TRBJ2-3	NA	TGTGCCAGCAGCAGAGGACTAGCGGGAGGACGGTCATCAGATACGCAGTATTTT	CASSRGLAGGRSSDTQYF
TRBV27	NA	TRBJ2-7	NA	TGTGCCAGCAACCCTGGCGGGGCCACCTACGAGCAGTACTTC	CASNPGGATYEQYF
TRBV9	TRBD1	TRBJ2-1	NA	TGTGCCAGCAGCGTAGAGGGGGCCGGATCCCGAAATGAGCAGTTCTTC	CASSVEGAGSRNEQFF
TRBV7-9	TRBD1	TRBJ1-6	NA	TGTGCCAGCAGCCCGGACAGGGCAAATTCACCCCTCCACTTT	CASSPDRANSPLHF
TRBV5-1	TRBD1	TRBJ1-2	once	TGCGCCAGCAGCATTGGACAGGGAGGCTATGGCTACACCTTC	CASSIGQGGYGYTF
TRBV5-4	TRBD2	TRBJ2-7	NA	TGTGCCAGCAGCCGCATAGCGGGAGGGAGCTACGAGCAGTACTTC	CASSRIAGGSYEQYF
TRBV29-1	NA	TRBJ1-5	NA	TGCAGCGTCGGATCGGGGGGTTCTCAGCCCCAGCATTTT	CSVGSGGSQPQHF
TRBV9	NA	TRBJ1-1	few	TGTGCCAGCAGCCTCGGGAGGGCTCTCGGTGAAGCTTTCTTT	CASSLGRALGEAFF
TRBV7-9	TRBD2	TRBJ2-1	NA	TGTGCCAGCAGCTTAGCAGTAGCGGGAGGACTGGAGCAGTTCTTC	CASSLAVAGGLEQFF
TRBV7-8	NA	TRBJ2-5	once	TGTGCCAGCAGCCCCGACAGCTCCCTTCGAAGGACCCAGTACTTC	CASSPDSSLRRTQYF
TRBV15	NA	TRBJ1-4	NA	TGTGCCACCAGCAGAGTAAGGCCAGGGAATGAAAAACTGTTTTTT	CATSRVRPGNEKLFF
TRBV28	TRBD1	TRBJ2-1	few	TGTGCCAGCAGTCCCCCAGGGGGCCGCAATGAGCAGTTCTTC	CASSPPGGRNEQFF
TRBV5-4	TRBD1	TRBJ1-1	NA	TGTGCCAGCCGTACAGGGGACGCTGAAGCTTTCTTT	CASRTGDAEAFF
TRBV5-1	NA	TRBJ1-1	few	TGCGCCAGCAGCTTGCAGGCCTCGAACACTGAAGCTTTCTTT	CASSLQASNTEAFF
TRBV29-1	NA	TRBJ1-1	NA	TGCAGCGTTGGCAAAAACAGGGCGGGAGAAACTGAAGCTTTCTTT	CSVGKNRAGETEAFF
TRBV25-1	NA	TRBJ2-2	NA	TGTGCCAGCAGTGAGCCGGGTGGGGGGATTGCCGGGGAGCTGTTTTTT	CASSEPGGGIAGELFF
TRBV14	NA	TRBJ1-2	NA	TGTGCCAGCAGCCACCCGGGAACTAACTATGGCTACACCTTC	CASSHPGTNYGYTF
TRBV24-1	NA	TRBJ2-3	once	TGTGCCACCAGTGATGTGGGGACAACAGATACGCAGTATTTT	CATSDVGTTDTQYF
TRBV2	TRBD2	TRBJ2-1	NA	TGTGCCAGCAGCCTTGATAGCGGGAGTGGCAATGAGCAGTTCTTC	CASSLDSGSGNEQFF
TRBV6-5	TRBD2	TRBJ2-5	NA	TGTGCCAGTCGGAGACTAGCGGGCAATCAAGAGACCCAGTACTTC	CASRRLAGNQETQYF
TRBV5-1	TRBD1	TRBJ1-1	NA	TGCGCCAGCAGCCCGGGGACAGGTGGAGGGAAACTGGCTGAAGCTTTCTTT	CASSPGTGGGKLAEAFF
TRBV5-6	NA	TRBJ2-3	NA	TGTGCCAGCAGCCCTCCGGGACTCCGCACAGATACGCAGTATTTT	CASSPPGLRTDTQYF
TRBV28	NA	TRBJ1-2	NA	TGTGCCAGCAGTTTAACAGGGCAAGGCTACACCTTC	CASSLTGQGYTF
TRBV5-8	TRBD1	TRBJ1-5	NA	TGTGCCAGCAGCGCCACAGGGGGCCGGCAGCCCCAGCATTTT	CASSATGGRQPQHF
TRBV3-1/TRBV3-2	NA	TRBJ1-3	NA	TGTGCCAGCAGCCAAGTAGCGAACACCATATATTTT	CASSQVANTIYF